A single T cell receptor (beta chain) is shown here with its context. Antigen unknown. Original handling: Out-of-frame sequences were removed, leaving some 2 million distinct TCRbeta sequences. Produced via immunoSEQ multiplex PCR; TCRdb's table is partial and in-frame only. Clonal size and the V and J genes are those of that table, whereas D and trimming came from the DNA. The profile shows approximately 45,000 clones, approximately 81% of them singletons. This entry belongs to a study of memory CD4+ T cells and cytomegalovirus serostatus. Background on the study: Of the healthy Belgian adults, fewer than 10 were CMV seropositive and 24 seronegative. The study, taken as a whole, reports: CD4+ memory repertoires contained about 40% of the roughly 160 reported CMV TCRbeta sequences. Repertoires predicted CMV serostatus with median bootstrapped AUC of around 0.95.

The sort gate was single viable CD3+CD4+CD8-CD45RO+ cells for memory CD4+ T cells. The V gene lost 6 bases and the J gene lost 7 bases, with 12 bases spanning the gap. The CDR3 loop spans 12 amino acids. The germline gives CDR1 MRHNA, CDR2 SNTAGT. What was sequenced was memory CD4+ T cells from blood. The sequence derives from an adult in good health and CMV-seronegative. The rearrangement uses TRBV6-4 and TRBJ1-1; D is perhaps TRBD1 (5 bases). For the CDR3, the DNA is TGTGCCAGCAGGGGGCCGGGGGGTGAAGCTTTCTTT. Its protein is CASRGPGGEAFF.